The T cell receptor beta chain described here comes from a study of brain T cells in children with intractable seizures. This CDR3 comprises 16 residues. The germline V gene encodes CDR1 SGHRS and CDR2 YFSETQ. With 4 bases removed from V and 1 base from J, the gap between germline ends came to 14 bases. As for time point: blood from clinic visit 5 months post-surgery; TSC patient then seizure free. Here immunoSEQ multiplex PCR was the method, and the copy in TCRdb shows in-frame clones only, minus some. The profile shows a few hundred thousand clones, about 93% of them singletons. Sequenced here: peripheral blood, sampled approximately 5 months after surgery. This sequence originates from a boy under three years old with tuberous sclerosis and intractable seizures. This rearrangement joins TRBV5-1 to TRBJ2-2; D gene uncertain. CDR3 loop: CASSLSAGLNTGELFF. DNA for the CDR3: TGCGCCAGCAGCCTGAGCGCAGGCCTGAACACCGGGGAGCTGTTTTTT.